This T cell receptor beta chain emerged from a study of T cell repertoires in cytomegalovirus infection. Study-level information: Public TCR beta signatures were indicative of both CMV infection and a matching HLA type. Study results and caveats: The study identified carriers of CMV plus the relevant HLA from cumulative public TCR beta family frequency. CMV-specific TCR beta clonotypes restricted by HLA-C dominated the ex vivo response.

Germline lookup yields CDR1 DFQATT and CDR2 SNEGSKA (reference sequence). V was pared by 1 base and J by 2 bases, with 9 bases between. The CDR3 contains 15 residues. This clonotype was detected a few times. What it binds is unknown. Using its own MiXCR run on the reads, TCRdb lists one record per CDR3 protein. The data contain roughly 190,000 distinct CDR3 sequences, approximately 9.6% of them singletons. The sequence was obtained from a human donor in good health (CMV status not recorded). Some clones in this sample may be carry-over from other donors' samples. The sample was PBMCs. This chain connects TRBV20-1 to TRBJ2-6; D unresolved. The CDR3 DNA reads TGCAGTGCTAGAGTCCTGGGGACTGGGGCCAACGTCCTGACTTTC. It codes for CSARVLGTGANVLTF.